The 7 T cell receptor beta chains reported below all come from one sample, sequenced in a study of Ad26.COV2.S vaccination and SARS-CoV-2 variants. Treatment denoted: around 19 received Ad26.COV2.S at low or high dose, single or two shots; a few received placebo; per-sample allocation not given. Sample collection was performed on day 63 after the first vaccine or placebo injection. Clones were sequenced by immunoSEQ multiplex PCR, and TCRdb holds only the in-frame ones, with some missing. The sample gives a few hundred thousand clones, roughly 90% of which show up once; 3.6% is in the top ten. Sequenced material: peripheral blood, taken in a trial of Ad26.COV2.S vaccine versus placebo. The receptors were sampled from a person aged 18-60 years who received the Ad26.COV2.S COVID-19 vaccine or a placebo.

The chain has TRBV7-8 and TRBJ1-6; TRBD1 aligns across 9 bases. The germline V gene has CDR1 SGHVS and CDR2 FQNEAQ. The CDR3 runs to 16 residues. The ends lost 1 base at V and 8 bases at J; junction bases unmatched: 6. The CDR3 protein is CASSLVVGQGHSPLHF. CDR3 bases: TGTGCCAGCAGCTTAGTAGTAGGACAGGGGCATTCACCCCTCCACTTT.

This chain uses TRBV2 with TRBJ2-3; D not resolved. The CDR3 loop spans 16 amino acids. The ends were cut back, 1 base at V and 3 bases at J, with 14 bases in the middle. CDR1 and CDR2 from the germline V gene are SNHLY and FYNNEI. In DNA, the CDR3 is TGTGCCAGCAGTGAAGGTCTATCTGGGGAAACAGATACGCAGTATTTT. Its protein product is CASSEGLSGETDTQYF.

The CDR3 loop reads CASSQGTSGGALGTGELFF. The CDR3 DNA reads TGTGCCAGCAGCCAAGGGACTAGCGGGGGGGCCTTAGGAACCGGGGAGCTGTTTTTT. The chain has TRBV3-1 (or the pseudogene TRBV3-2) and TRBJ2-2, with TRBD2 identical over 15 bases. CDR3 size: 19 residues. J was trimmed by 5 bases and V by 1 base; bases with no gene match: 8. Germline-derived CDR1 and CDR2 are LGHDT and YNNKEL (reference sequence).

The chain links TRBV9 to TRBJ2-3; D gene uncertain. Trimming shortened V by 0 bases and J by 6 bases, and 8 bases separated the two germline ends. Germline V lookup: CDR1 SGDLS, CDR2 YYNGEE. The length of the CDR3 is 13 residues. The CDR3 DNA sequence: TGTGCCAGCAGCGTAGCGGCTAGGGATACGCAGTATTTT. It codes for CASSVAARDTQYF. Filled out from reference TRBV9 and TRBJ2-3, the complete variable domain reads DSGVTQTPKHLITATGQRVTLRCSPRSGDLSVYWYQQSLDQGLQFLIQYYNGEERAKGNILERFSAQQFPDLHSELNLSSLELGDSALYFCASSVAARDTQYFGPGTRLTVL.

V is TRBV19 and J is TRBJ1-6; TRBD1 aligns across 7 bases. The CDR3 runs 15 residues. CDR1 is LNHDA and CDR2 is SQIVND in the germline V gene (reference sequence). The V and J ends lost 5 bases and 8 bases, in that order; junction bases with no gene match: 9. CDR3 in amino acids: CASSLNRGVDSPLHF. The CDR3 DNA follows: TGTGCCAGTAGTCTAAACAGGGGAGTTGATTCACCCCTCCACTTT.

The genes are TRBV5-4 and TRBJ2-3, with TRBD2 identical over 7 bases. Germline V gene data show CDR1 as SGHNT and CDR2 as YYREEE (reference sequence). J was trimmed by 0 bases and V by 0 bases; bases with no gene match: 1. This CDR3 has 15 residues. CDR3 residues: CASSLGAGSTDTQYF. The CDR3 DNA reads TGTGCCAGCAGCTTGGGAGCGGGGAGCACAGATACGCAGTATTTT.

This clone came up once. V usage is TRBV5-1 and J usage is TRBJ2-7, with D perhaps TRBD1 or TRBD2 (5 bases each). V lost 2 bases to trimming and J lost 0 bases, with 9 bases between them. The V gene's germline CDR1 is SGHRS and CDR2 YFSETQ. This CDR3 region has 14 residues. The CDR3 sequence is CASSFRDVSYEQYF. CDR3 DNA sequence: TGCGCCAGCAGCTTCCGGGACGTCTCCTACGAGCAGTACTTC.